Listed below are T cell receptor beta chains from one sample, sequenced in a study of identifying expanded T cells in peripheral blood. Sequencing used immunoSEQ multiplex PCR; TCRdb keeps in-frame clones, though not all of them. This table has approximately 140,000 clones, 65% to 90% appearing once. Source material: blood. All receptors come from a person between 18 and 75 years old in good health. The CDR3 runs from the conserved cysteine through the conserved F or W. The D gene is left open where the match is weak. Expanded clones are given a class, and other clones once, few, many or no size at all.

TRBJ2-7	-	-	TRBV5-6	CASSLAQSPYEQYF	TGTGCCAGCAGCTTGGCCCAAAGTCCCTACGAGCAGTACTTC
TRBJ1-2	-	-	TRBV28	CASSPPGGGYGYTF	TGTGCCAGCAGTCCACCGGGGGGCGGCTATGGCTACACCTTC
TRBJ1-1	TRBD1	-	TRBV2	CASSEQGALTEAFF	TGTGCCAGCAGTGAACAGGGGGCCTTGACTGAAGCTTTCTTT
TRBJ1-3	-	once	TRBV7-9	CASSWSMGRTGNTIYF	TGTGCCAGCAGCTGGAGTATGGGGCGTACCGGGAACACCATATATTTT
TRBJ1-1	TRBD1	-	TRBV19	CASSTTGDTEAFF	TGTGCCAGTAGTACGACAGGGGACACTGAAGCTTTCTTT
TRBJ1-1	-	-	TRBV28	CASSFGARVPEAFF	TGTGCCAGCAGTTTTGGGGCCAGGGTTCCTGAAGCTTTCTTT
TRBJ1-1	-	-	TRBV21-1	CASITPSYVEAFF	TGTGCCAGCATCACCCCCAGCTATGTTGAAGCTTTCTTT
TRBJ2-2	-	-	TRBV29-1	CSVGLGGTGELFF	TGCAGCGTTGGATTAGGGGGCACCGGGGAGCTGTTTTTT
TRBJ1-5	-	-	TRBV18	CASSPLEGLDQPQHF	TGTGCCAGCTCACCACTGGAAGGTCTCGATCAGCCCCAGCATTTT
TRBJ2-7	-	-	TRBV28	CASSFRTLYEQYF	TGTGCCAGCAGTTTTCGGACCCTCTACGAGCAGTACTTC
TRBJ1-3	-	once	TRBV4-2	CASSQEGSGNTIYF	TGTGCCAGCAGCCAAGAAGGCTCTGGAAACACCATATATTTT
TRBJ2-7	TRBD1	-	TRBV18	CASSPSMVGQGDEQYF	TGTGCCAGCTCACCTTCCATGGTAGGACAGGGTGACGAGCAGTACTTC
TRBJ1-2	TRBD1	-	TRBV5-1	CASSRTGNYGYTF	TGCGCCAGCAGCCGGACAGGGAACTATGGCTACACCTTC
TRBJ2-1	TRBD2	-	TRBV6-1	CASSEYNGLAGTYNEQFF	TGTGCCAGCAGTGAATACAACGGACTAGCGGGGACCTACAATGAGCAGTTCTTC
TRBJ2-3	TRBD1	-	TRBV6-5	CASSFRDRSTDTQYF	TGTGCCAGCAGTTTCCGGGACAGGAGCACAGATACGCAGTATTTT
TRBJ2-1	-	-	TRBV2	CASSDAGFSYNEQFF	TGTGCCAGCAGTGATGCAGGGTTTTCGTACAATGAGCAGTTCTTC
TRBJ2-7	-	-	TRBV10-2	CASSRVGGTKRTTYEQYF	TGCGCCAGCAGTCGGGTAGGGGGCACGAAGCGGACTACCTACGAGCAGTACTTC
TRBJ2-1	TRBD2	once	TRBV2	CASRPTSGGTGEQFF	TGTGCCAGCAGACCGACTAGCGGGGGGACAGGGGAGCAGTTCTTC
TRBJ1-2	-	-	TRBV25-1	CASSDGGSYGYTF	TGTGCCAGCAGTGATGGCGGGTCGTATGGCTACACCTTC
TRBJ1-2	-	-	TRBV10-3	CAIMGAGGYTF	TGTGCCATCATGGGGGCCGGGGGCTACACCTTC
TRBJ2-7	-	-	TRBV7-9	CASTPGGASYEQYF	TGTGCCAGCACCCCAGGGGGGGCCTCCTACGAGCAGTACTTC
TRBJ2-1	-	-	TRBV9	CASSVRSTGISYNEQFF	TGTGCCAGCAGCGTAAGGAGCACTGGGATATCCTACAATGAGCAGTTCTTC
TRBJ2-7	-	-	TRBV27	CASSLKGPYEQYF	TGTGCCAGCAGTTTAAAGGGCCCCTACGAGCAGTACTTC
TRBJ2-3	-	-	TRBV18	CASSSELGTDTQYF	TGTGCCAGCTCATCGGAACTTGGCACAGATACGCAGTATTTT
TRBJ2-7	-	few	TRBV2	CASGVEGWSYEQYF	TGTGCCAGCGGCGTGGAGGGGTGGTCCTACGAGCAGTACTTC
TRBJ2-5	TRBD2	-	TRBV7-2	CASSPTRLAGRETQYF	TGTGCCAGCAGCCCCACCCGACTAGCGGGGAGGGAGACCCAGTACTTC
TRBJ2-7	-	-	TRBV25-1	CASSFAGFAYEQYF	TGTGCCAGCAGCTTTGCAGGGTTTGCCTACGAGCAGTACTTC
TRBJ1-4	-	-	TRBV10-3	CAIRRGAGTNEKLFF	TGTGCCATCAGGCGCGGGGCGGGAACTAATGAAAAACTGTTTTTT
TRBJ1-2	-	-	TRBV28	CASSPTDSTYGYTF	TGTGCCAGCAGCCCAACAGACAGCACCTATGGCTACACCTTC
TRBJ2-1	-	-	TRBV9	CASSVGSYNEQFF	TGTGCCAGCAGCGTTGGGTCCTACAATGAGCAGTTCTTC
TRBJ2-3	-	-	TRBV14	CASSPSNPDTQYF	TGTGCCAGCAGCCCATCTAACCCAGATACGCAGTATTTT
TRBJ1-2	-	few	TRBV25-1	CASSDLTLNYGYTF	TGTGCCAGCAGTGACCTCACTCTTAACTATGGCTACACCTTC
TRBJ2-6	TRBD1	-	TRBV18	CASSLFRDSYSGANVLTF	TGTGCCAGCTCACTCTTCCGGGACAGCTACTCTGGGGCCAACGTCCTGACTTTC
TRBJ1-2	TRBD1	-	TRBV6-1	CASSAGTAYNYGYTF	TGTGCCAGCAGCGCCGGGACAGCTTATAACTATGGCTACACCTTC
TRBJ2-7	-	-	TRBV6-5	CASSPGTGTSEQYF	TGTGCCAGCAGCCCCGGGACAGGGACTAGCGAGCAGTACTTC
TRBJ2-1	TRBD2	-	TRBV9	CASSGGLADHNEQFF	TGTGCCAGCAGCGGGGGCCTAGCGGACCACAATGAGCAGTTCTTC
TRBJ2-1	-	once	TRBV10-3	CAISESRGPVNEQFF	TGTGCCATCAGTGAGTCGCGGGGGCCGGTCAATGAGCAGTTCTTC
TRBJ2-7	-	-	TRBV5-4	CASSQGGATNEQYF	TGTGCCAGCAGCCAGGGGGGGGCAACGAACGAGCAGTACTTC
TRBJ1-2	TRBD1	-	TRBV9	CASSETGDYGYTF	TGTGCCAGCAGCGAGACAGGGGACTATGGCTACACCTTC
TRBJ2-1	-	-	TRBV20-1	CSVSAREQFF	TGCAGTGTTTCGGCAAGGGAGCAGTTCTTC
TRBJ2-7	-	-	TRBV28	CASSSHYEQYF	TGTGCCAGCAGTTCCCACTACGAGCAGTACTTC
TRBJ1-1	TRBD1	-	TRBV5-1	CASSSGTGKMNTEAFF	TGCGCCAGCAGCTCCGGGACAGGGAAAATGAACACTGAAGCTTTCTTT
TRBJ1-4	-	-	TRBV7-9	CASSSTPPKGGEKLFF	TGTGCCAGCAGCTCCACCCCCCCCAAAGGGGGGGAAAAACTGTTTTTT
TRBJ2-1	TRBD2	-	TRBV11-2	CASSGRGLAGQYNEQFF	TGTGCCAGCAGCGGAAGGGGGCTAGCGGGGCAGTACAATGAGCAGTTCTTC
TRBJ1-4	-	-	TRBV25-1	CASSDESPIANEKLFF	TGTGCCAGCAGTGACGAGTCCCCGATTGCTAATGAAAAACTGTTTTTT